A selection of T cell receptor beta chains follows, all from one sample in a study of shared clonotypes between healthy human individuals. Profiling relied on immunoSEQ multiplex PCR, and the TCRdb table lists in-frame clones only, not all of them. The table shows about 710,000 clones, with around 70% occurring only once. The material sequenced was memory CD4+ T cells sorted from blood. These receptor sequences come from a woman in her 30s in good health. CDR3s include the opening cysteine and the closing phenylalanine or tryptophan. A D gene is named only where the DNA matches it firmly. Part of the rows lack a size; the others show once, few, many or a class for expanded clones.

j_call clone_size v_call cdr3_length d_call cdr3_nt cdr3_aa
TRBJ2-1 - TRBV5-1 14 - TGCGCCAGCAGCTCGAGACAGAAGAACAATGAGCAGTTCTTC CASSSRQKNNEQFF
TRBJ1-3 - TRBV21-1 17 - TGTGCCAGCAGCAAAGCGTGGAGACCTGCACCGGGAAACACCATATATTTT CASSKAWRPAPGNTIYF
TRBJ2-1 - TRBV5-4 14 - TGTGCCAGCACCGCCCAGGGGCCCTACAATGAGCAGTTCTTC CASTAQGPYNEQFF
TRBJ2-3 - TRBV7-3 15 - TGTGCCAGCAGCTTAGGGAGCGTGCGGGGAGATACGCAGTATTTT CASSLGSVRGDTQYF
TRBJ2-5 - TRBV7-9 15 - TGTGCCAGCAGCTTAGGGCAACCCCCTCGGGAGACCCAGTACTTC CASSLGQPPRETQYF
TRBJ1-3 - TRBV11-2 14 - TGTGCCAGCAGCTTAGATATTTCTGGAAACACCATATATTTT CASSLDISGNTIYF
TRBJ1-1 - TRBV19 16 TRBD1 TGTGCCAGTAGAAACGCCGGGACAGGGGCCCCCCCTGAAGCTTTCTTT CASRNAGTGAPPEAFF
TRBJ2-5 - TRBV30 14 - TGTGCCTGGAGTGTACGCGCCCTACGGGAGACCCAGTACTTC CAWSVRALRETQYF
TRBJ1-5 once TRBV6-6 14 - TGTGCCAGCAGCTCGACAGGAGGCAATCAGCCCCAGCATTTT CASSSTGGNQPQHF
TRBJ2-1 - TRBV5-1 15 - TGCGCCAGCAGCCTTACGACAGCCTCCTACAATGAGCAGTTCTTC CASSLTTASYNEQFF
TRBJ2-5 - TRBV11-2 11 - TGTGCCAGCAGCCAAAAAGAGACCCAGTACTTC CASSQKETQYF
TRBJ1-4 few TRBV7-3 12 - TGTGCCAGCAGCTTAAGTACTGAAAAACTGTTTTTT CASSLSTEKLFF
TRBJ2-5 - TRBV7-6 14 TRBD1 TGTGCCAGCAGCCCTTGGACAGGCCTGCAGGACCAGTACTTC CASSPWTGLQDQYF
TRBJ1-2 once TRBV19 13 TRBD1 TGTGCCAGTAACGTAGGGGGCGACTATGGCTACACCTTC CASNVGGDYGYTF
TRBJ1-2 - TRBV5-6 14 TRBD1 TGTGCCAGCAGCTATGGGGACAGGGGAAATGGCTACACCTTC CASSYGDRGNGYTF
TRBJ1-1 - TRBV4-1 14 - TGCGCCAGCAGGGGGTTATTGAGGAACACTGAAGCTTTCTTT CASRGLLRNTEAFF